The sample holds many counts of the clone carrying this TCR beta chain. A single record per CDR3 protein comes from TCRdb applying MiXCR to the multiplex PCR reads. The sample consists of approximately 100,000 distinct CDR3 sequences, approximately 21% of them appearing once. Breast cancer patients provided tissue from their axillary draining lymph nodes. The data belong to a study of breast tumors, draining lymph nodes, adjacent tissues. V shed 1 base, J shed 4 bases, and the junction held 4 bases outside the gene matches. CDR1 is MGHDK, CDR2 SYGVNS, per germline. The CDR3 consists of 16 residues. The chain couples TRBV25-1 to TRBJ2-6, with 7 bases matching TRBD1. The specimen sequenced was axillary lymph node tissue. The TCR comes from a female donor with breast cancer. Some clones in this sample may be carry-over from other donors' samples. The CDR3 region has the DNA TGTGCCAGCAGTGAATTGAGGGGGCCAGGGGCCAACGTCCTGACTTTC. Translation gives CASSELRGPGANVLTF.